The clone carrying this T cell receptor beta chain was seen at least ten times. Its specificity is not known. The data are from a study of T cells after yellow fever vaccination. The authors made TCR cDNA by 5'RACE template switching, adding a universal primer site and UMIs. TCRdb redid the calling of the 5' RACE reads with MiXCR, one entry per CDR3 protein. In the table there are about 300,000 distinct CDR3 sequences, about 6.6% of which are singletons. V gave up 5 bases and J gave up 3 bases; unmatched junction bases: 10. The CDR3 covers 16 residues. Study conclusions and caveats: The bulk population could contribute abundant contaminating clonotypes to FACS-sorted repertoires. Reappearing after the booster were most of the clones from primary vaccination (about 96% CD4, 88% CD8). The CD4 compartment and the CD8 compartment contained a small share of clonotypes in common.

This TCR was recovered from a man aged 18 to 30 who received the YFV17D yellow fever vaccine. The chain joins TRBV12-3 or TRBV12-4 to TRBJ2-7, with 10 bases that match TRBD1. The sample was PBMCs, taken roughly seven weeks after the first yellow fever vaccination. The CDR3 nucleotides are TGTGCCAGCAGTCCGACCACCCGGGACAGGGGCTACGAGCAGTACTTC. Amino acids: CASSPTTRDRGYEQYF.